A selection of T cell receptor beta chains follows, all from one sample in a study of T-cell reconstitution after alpha-beta-depleted transplantation in children. TCRdb itself ran the PCR reads through MiXCR, one entry per CDR3 protein. The table shows some 500,000 distinct CDR3 sequences, with about 17% occurring only once. The sequencing here drew on PBMCs from the stem cell graft donor, taken from the stem cell graft. These receptors were collected from a human donor who donated a stem cell graft to a child with acute lymphoblastic leukemia. Each CDR3 is given with its conserved first and last residue. A D gene is named only where the DNA matches it firmly. Rows give clone size only sometimes, using once, few, many, or a class for an expanded clone.

CDR3 DNA	CDR3 protein	V gene	D gene	clone size	J gene
TGCAGTGCTGGGGGAGAGACCTACGAGCAGTACTTC	CSAGGETYEQYF	TRBV20-1	.	.	TRBJ2-7
TGTGCCAGCAGCTTACTACCGGGTTACACCGGGGAGCTGTTTTTT	CASSLLPGYTGELFF	TRBV7-3	.	.	TRBJ2-2
TGCGCCAGCAGCTTGGCGGGGGCGGCTACTGAAGCTTTCTTT	CASSLAGAATEAFF	TRBV5-1	.	.	TRBJ1-1
TGCGCCAGCAGTGAGAGGGACGACAGGGGCCCCTTCAGTGGAAACACCATATATTTT	CASSERDDRGPFSGNTIYF	TRBV10-2	TRBD1	.	TRBJ1-3
TGTGCCAGCAGCTTAGAGGTTGCAGAGATATACGAGCAGTACTTC	CASSLEVAEIYEQYF	TRBV7-8	.	.	TRBJ2-7
TGTGCCAGCAGCTTCGGTCGGATGTATGGCTACACCTTC	CASSFGRMYGYTF	TRBV11-2	.	.	TRBJ1-2
TGCAGTGCCAAGACTAGCGGGCGGCAAGAGACCCAGTACTTC	CSAKTSGRQETQYF	TRBV20-1	TRBD2	.	TRBJ2-5
TGTGCCAGCAGCTTATGGGGCGGATTAGCGGAGGGCTACGAGCAGTACTTC	CASSLWGGLAEGYEQYF	TRBV5-6	.	.	TRBJ2-7
TGTGCCACCAGTGAAACGGGCGCCGACAGAGAGACCCAGTACTTC	CATSETGADRETQYF	TRBV24-1	.	few	TRBJ2-5
TGCAGCGTTTACAGGGGAACTGGAAACACCATATATTTT	CSVYRGTGNTIYF	TRBV29-1	TRBD1	few	TRBJ1-3
TGTGCCAGCAGGAGACCGCATGCCGGAAGTGAGCAGTTCTTC	CASRRPHAGSEQFF	TRBV12-3/TRBV12-4	.	.	TRBJ2-1
TGCAGCTTTCTTCCCCCGAACACCGGGGAGCTGTTTTTT	CSFLPPNTGELFF	TRBV29-1	.	.	TRBJ2-2
TGCAGCGTTGAAGATAGCGAAGGAGTGAACACCGGGGAGCTGTTTTTT	CSVEDSEGVNTGELFF	TRBV29-1	.	few	TRBJ2-2
TGCGCCAGCAGCGCGAGAACCCCTCTCTATGGCTACACCTTC	CASSARTPLYGYTF	TRBV5-1	.	few	TRBJ1-2
TGTGCCAGCAGTTTAGACCGGGAAGGGGAGACCCAGTACTTC	CASSLDREGETQYF	TRBV12-3/TRBV12-4	.	few	TRBJ2-5
TGTGCCAGCAGGGGACAGCCATTCTACGAGCAGTACTTC	CASRGQPFYEQYF	TRBV2	TRBD1	.	TRBJ2-7
TGTGCCAGCAGCCCACCTCTGGGCGGGGAGCTGTTTTTT	CASSPPLGGELFF	TRBV7-9	.	.	TRBJ2-2
TGCGCCAGCAGCTTGGTGCCCGAGACCTACGAGCAGTACTTC	CASSLVPETYEQYF	TRBV5-1	.	.	TRBJ2-7
TGCGCCAGCAGCTTGGCCGAAAGACAGGGGGTTAGTCGGTATGGCTACACCTTC	CASSLAERQGVSRYGYTF	TRBV5-1	TRBD1	.	TRBJ1-2
TGCAGCGTTTCCCCCGGGACAGGGAACTATGGCTACACCTTC	CSVSPGTGNYGYTF	TRBV29-1	TRBD1	.	TRBJ1-2